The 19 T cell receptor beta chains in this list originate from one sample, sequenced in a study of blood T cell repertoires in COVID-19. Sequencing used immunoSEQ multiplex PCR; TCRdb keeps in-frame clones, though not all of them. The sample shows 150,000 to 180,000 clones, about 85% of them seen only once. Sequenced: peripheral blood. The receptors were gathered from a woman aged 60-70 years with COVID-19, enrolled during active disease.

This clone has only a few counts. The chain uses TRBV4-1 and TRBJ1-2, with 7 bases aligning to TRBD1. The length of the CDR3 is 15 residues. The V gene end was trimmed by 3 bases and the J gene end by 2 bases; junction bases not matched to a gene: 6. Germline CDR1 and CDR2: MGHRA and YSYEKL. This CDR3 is CASSQFRDSNYGYTF. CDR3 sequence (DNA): TGCGCCAGCAGCCAGTTCCGGGACAGCAACTATGGCTACACCTTC.

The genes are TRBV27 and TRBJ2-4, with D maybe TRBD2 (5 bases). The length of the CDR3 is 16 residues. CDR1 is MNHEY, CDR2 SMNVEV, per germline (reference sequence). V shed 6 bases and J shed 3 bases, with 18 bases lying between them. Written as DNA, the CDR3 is TGTGCCAGCAGCTCTCGGGGAGATATAGGCAAAAACATTCAGTACTTC. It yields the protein CASSSRGDIGKNIQYF.

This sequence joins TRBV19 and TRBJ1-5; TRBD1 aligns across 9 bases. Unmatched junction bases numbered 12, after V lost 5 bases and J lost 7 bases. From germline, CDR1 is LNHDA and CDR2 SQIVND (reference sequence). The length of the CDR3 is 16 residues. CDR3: CASSVPGTGFQQPQHF. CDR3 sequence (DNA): TGTGCCAGTAGTGTCCCCGGGACAGGGTTTCAACAGCCCCAGCATTTT.

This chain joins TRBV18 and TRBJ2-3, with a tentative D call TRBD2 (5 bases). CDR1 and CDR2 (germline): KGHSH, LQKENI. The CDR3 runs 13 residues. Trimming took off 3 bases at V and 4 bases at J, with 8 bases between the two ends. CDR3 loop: CASSPPGADTQYF. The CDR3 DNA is TGTGCCAGCTCACCTCCCGGGGCAGATACGCAGTATTTT.

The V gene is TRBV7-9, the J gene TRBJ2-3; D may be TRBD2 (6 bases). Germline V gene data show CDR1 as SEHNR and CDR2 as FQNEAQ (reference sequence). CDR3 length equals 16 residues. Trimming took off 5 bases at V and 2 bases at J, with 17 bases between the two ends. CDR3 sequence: CASSRQAGPYTDTQYF. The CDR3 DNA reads TGTGCCAGCAGCCGACAAGCGGGCCCCTACACAGATACGCAGTATTTT.

The CDR3 sequence is CASSSWTPTTEAFF. The CDR3 nucleotides read TGTGCCAGCAGCTCTTGGACACCGACCACTGAAGCTTTCTTT. The V gene is TRBV7-9, the J gene TRBJ1-1; D is perhaps TRBD1 (5 bases). The germline V and J ends were trimmed by 4 bases and 4 bases, with 13 bases remaining between them. CDR1 SEHNR and CDR2 FQNEAQ come from the germline V gene (reference sequence). This CDR3 spans 14 amino acids.

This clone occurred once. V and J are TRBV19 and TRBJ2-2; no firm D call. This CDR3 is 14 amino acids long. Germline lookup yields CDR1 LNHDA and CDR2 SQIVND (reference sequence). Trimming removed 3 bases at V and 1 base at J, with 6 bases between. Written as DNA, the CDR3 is TGTGCCAGTAGTATTAAGCAGAACACCGGGGAGCTGTTTTTT. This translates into CASSIKQNTGELFF.

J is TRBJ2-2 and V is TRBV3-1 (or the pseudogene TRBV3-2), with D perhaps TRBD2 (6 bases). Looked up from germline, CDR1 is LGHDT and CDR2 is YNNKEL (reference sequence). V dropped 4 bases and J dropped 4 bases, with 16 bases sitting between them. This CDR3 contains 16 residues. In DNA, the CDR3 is TGTGCCAGCAGCCCCCCTAGCGCCCTGGGCACCGGGGAGCTGTTTTTT. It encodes CASSPPSALGTGELFF.

CDR3 coding DNA: TGTGCCAGCAGCCGTGGACTAGCGGGGTACAATGAGCAGTTCTTC. As protein: CASSRGLAGYNEQFF. The chain joins TRBV3-1 (or the pseudogene TRBV3-2) to TRBJ2-1, with 12 bases aligning to TRBD2. The junction had 2 bases not matched to a gene; V was cut back by 4 bases and J by 4 bases. The CDR3 covers 15 residues. Per germline, CDR1 LGHDT and CDR2 YNNKEL (reference sequence).

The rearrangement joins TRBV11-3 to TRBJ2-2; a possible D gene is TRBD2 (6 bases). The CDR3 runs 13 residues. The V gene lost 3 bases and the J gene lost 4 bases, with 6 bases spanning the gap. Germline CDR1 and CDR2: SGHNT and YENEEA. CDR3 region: CASSLGGTGELFF. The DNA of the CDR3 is TGTGCCAGCAGCTTGGGGGGCACCGGGGAGCTGTTTTTT.

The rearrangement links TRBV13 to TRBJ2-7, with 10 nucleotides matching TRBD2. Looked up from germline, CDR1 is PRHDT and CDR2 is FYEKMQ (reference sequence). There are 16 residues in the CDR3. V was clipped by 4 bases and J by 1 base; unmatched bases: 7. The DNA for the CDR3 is TGTGCCAGCAGCTATCAACCTAGCGGGAGTTCCTACGAGCAGTACTTC. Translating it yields CASSYQPSGSSYEQYF.

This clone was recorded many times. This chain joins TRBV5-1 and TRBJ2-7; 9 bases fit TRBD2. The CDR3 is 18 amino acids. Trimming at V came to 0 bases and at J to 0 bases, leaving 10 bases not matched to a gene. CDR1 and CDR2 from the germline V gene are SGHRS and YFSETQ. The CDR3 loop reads CASSLGGSLAGYSYEQYF. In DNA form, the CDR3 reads TGCGCCAGCAGCTTGGGGGGCTCTCTAGCGGGGTACTCCTACGAGCAGTACTTC. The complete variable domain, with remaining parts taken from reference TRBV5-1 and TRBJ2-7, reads KAGVTQTPRYLIKTRGQQVTLSCSPISGHRSVSWYQQTPGQGLQFLFEYFSETQRNKGNFPGRFSGRQFSNSRSEMNVSTLELGDSALYLCASSLGGSLAGYSYEQYFGPGTRLTVT.

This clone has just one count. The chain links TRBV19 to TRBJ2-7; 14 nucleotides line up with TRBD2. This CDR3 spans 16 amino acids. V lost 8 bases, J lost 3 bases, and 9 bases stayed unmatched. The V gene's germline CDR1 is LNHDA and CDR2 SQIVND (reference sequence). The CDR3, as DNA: TGTGCCAGTGACCTAGGGGGGACTAGCGGGAGCTACGAGCAGTACTTC. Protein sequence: CASDLGGTSGSYEQYF.

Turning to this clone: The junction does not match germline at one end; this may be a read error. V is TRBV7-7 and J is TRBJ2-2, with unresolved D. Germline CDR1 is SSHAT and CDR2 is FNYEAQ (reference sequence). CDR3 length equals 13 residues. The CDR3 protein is CASRFVGTGELFF. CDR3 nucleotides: TGTGCTAGCAGATTCGTCGGGACCGGGGAGCTGTTTTTT.

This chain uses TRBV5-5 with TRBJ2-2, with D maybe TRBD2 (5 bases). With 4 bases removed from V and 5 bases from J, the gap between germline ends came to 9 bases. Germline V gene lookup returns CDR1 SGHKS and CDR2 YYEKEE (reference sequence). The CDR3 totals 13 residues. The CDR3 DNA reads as TGTGCCAGCAGCCCGGGAACGACCGGGGAGCTGTTTTTT. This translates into CASSPGTTGELFF.

The CDR3 here is CASSPSARQGDYGYTF. The CDR3 region has the DNA TGTGCCAGCTCACCAAGTGCGCGACAGGGTGACTATGGCTACACCTTC. V usage is TRBV18 and J usage is TRBJ1-2; TRBD1 aligns across 7 bases. Trimming took 2 bases from V and 3 from J; bases not matched to a gene: 9. This CDR3 is built from 16 residues. Germline-derived CDR1 and CDR2 are KGHSH and LQKENI.

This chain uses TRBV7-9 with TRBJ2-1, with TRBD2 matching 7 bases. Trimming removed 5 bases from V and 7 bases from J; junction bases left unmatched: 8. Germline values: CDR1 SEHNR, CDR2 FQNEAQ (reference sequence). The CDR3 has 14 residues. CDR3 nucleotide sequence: TGTGCCAGCAGCGGAGGTACCGGGAGGAATGAGCAGTTCTTC. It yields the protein CASSGGTGRNEQFF.

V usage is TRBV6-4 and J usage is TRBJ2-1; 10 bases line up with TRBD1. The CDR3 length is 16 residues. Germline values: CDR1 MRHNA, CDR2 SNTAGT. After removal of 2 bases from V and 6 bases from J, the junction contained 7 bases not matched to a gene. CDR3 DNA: TGTGCCAGCAGTGACCGCCGGGACAGGGGATCCAATGAGCAGTTCTTC. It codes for CASSDRRDRGSNEQFF.

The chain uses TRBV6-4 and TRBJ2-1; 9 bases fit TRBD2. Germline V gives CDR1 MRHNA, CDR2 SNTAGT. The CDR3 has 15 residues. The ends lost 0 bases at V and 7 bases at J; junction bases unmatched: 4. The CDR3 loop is CASSDSAGGLNEQFF. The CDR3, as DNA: TGTGCCAGCAGTGACTCTGCGGGGGGGCTGAATGAGCAGTTCTTC.